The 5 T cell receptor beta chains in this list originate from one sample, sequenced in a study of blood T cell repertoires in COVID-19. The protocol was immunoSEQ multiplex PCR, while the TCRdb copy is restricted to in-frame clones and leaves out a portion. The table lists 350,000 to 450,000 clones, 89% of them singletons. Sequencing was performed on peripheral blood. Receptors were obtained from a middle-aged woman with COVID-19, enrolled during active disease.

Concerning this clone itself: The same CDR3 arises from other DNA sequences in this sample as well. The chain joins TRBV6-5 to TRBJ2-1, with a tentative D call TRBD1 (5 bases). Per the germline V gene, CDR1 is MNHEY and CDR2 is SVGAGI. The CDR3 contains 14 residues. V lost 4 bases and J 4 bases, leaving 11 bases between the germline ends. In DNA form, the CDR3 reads TGTGCCAGCAGTTTAGACAGAGCGTACAATGAGCAGTTCTTC. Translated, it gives CASSLDRAYNEQFF.

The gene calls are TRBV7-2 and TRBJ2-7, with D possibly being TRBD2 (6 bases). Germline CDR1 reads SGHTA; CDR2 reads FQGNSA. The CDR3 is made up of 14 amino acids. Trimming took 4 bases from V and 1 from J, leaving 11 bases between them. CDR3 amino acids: CASSYGTASYEQYF. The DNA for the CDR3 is TGTGCCAGCAGCTACGGGACTGCGTCCTACGAGCAGTACTTC.

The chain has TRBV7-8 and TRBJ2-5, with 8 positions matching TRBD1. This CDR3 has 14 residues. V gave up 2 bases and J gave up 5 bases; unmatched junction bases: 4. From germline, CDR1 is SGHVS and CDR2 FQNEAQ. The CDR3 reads CASSLSGGRETQYF. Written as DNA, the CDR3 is TGTGCCAGCAGCTTATCAGGGGGCAGGGAGACCCAGTACTTC. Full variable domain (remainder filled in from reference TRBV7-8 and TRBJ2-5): GAGVSQSPRYKVAKRGQDVALRCDPISGHVSLFWYQQALGQGPEFLTYFQNEAQLDKSGLPSDRFFAERPEGSVSTLKIQRTQQEDSAVYLCASSLSGGRETQYFGPGTRLLVL.

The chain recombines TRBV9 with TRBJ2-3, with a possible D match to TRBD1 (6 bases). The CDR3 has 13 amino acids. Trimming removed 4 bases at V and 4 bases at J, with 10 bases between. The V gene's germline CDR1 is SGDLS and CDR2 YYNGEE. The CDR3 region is CASSRTGPDTQYF. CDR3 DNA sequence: TGTGCCAGCAGCCGAACAGGGCCAGATACGCAGTATTTT.

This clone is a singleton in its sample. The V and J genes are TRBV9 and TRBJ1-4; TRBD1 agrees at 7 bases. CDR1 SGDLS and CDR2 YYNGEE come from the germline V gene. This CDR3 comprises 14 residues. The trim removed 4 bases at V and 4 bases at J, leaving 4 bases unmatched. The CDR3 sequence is CASSHGTDNEKLFF. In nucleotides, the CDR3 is TGTGCCAGCAGCCACGGGACAGATAATGAAAAACTGTTTTTT.